A single sample gave rise to the 31 T cell receptor beta chains below, sequenced in a study of early T cells in non-severe SARS-CoV-2 infection. Using its own MiXCR run on the 5' RACE reads, TCRdb lists one record per CDR3 protein. The sample records about 29,000 distinct CDR3 sequences, less than 6.5% being singletons. Specimen: whole blood. The source is an adult who was a healthcare worker with PCR-confirmed SARS-CoV-2 infection or an uninfected control (not recorded which).

This clonotype has a count of ten or more. The genes are TRBV7-2 and TRBJ2-2; D call uncertain. Trimming removed 2 bases at V and 5 bases at J, with 6 bases between. The CDR3 has 13 residues. Germline assignment: CDR1 SGHTA and CDR2 FQGNSA. The CDR3 coding sequence is TGTGCCAGCAGCTTAAGATGGACCGGGGAGCTGTTTTTT. It encodes CASSLRWTGELFF.

This clonotype turned up a few times. This chain links TRBV27 with TRBJ2-6, with no clear D. V lost 2 bases to trimming and J lost 0 bases, with 5 bases between them. CDR3 length: 15 residues. CDR1 and CDR2 from the germline V gene are MNHEY and SMNVEV (reference sequence). CDR3 nucleotides: TGTGCCAGCAGTTTAGCCCTCTCTGGGGCCAACGTCCTGACTTTC. Amino acid sequence: CASSLALSGANVLTF.

This chain links TRBV5-1 with TRBJ1-4; 7 bases are shared with TRBD1. V lost 4 bases to trimming and J lost 5 bases; unmatched junction nucleotides: 2. The CDR3 sequence is 13 residues long. CDR1 is SGHRS and CDR2 is YFSETQ in the germline V gene. CDR3 bases: TGCGCCAGCAGCACACAGGGGAATGAAAAACTGTTTTTT. Its protein is CASSTQGNEKLFF.

This clonotype was observed many times. The chain couples TRBV7-6 to TRBJ2-7; 11 nucleotides match TRBD1. The CDR3 sequence is 15 residues long. Unmatched junction bases numbered 4, after V lost 3 bases and J lost 3 bases. Germline V gives CDR1 SGHVS, CDR2 FNYEAQ. In DNA form, the CDR3 reads TGTGCCAGCAGCTTGAGGACAGGGGGCAACTACGAGCAGTACTTC. Its protein product is CASSLRTGGNYEQYF.

This clonotype occurred many times. This chain links TRBV4-2 with TRBJ1-2; the match to TRBD1 covers 7 bases. This CDR3 spans 16 amino acids. Germline V gene lookup returns CDR1 LGHNA and CDR2 YNFKEQ. V gave up 6 bases and J gave up 5 bases; unmatched junction bases: 15. CDR3 DNA sequence: TGTGCCAGCAGTGTAGGAATTCCGGGACAGAGATATGGCTACACCTTC. Encoded protein: CASSVGIPGQRYGYTF.

This clonotype was counted many times. The V call is TRBV7-2, the J call TRBJ1-2, with D maybe TRBD1 (6 bases). Trimming left V 0 bases short and J 8 bases short, with 10 bases between. CDR3 length: 13 amino acids. CDR1 and CDR2 from the germline V gene are SGHTA and FQGNSA. The CDR3 here is CASSLAIRGGYTF. As DNA, the CDR3 is TGTGCCAGCAGCTTAGCTATCAGGGGAGGCTACACCTTC.

This chain uses TRBV4-3 with TRBJ2-1; no clear D. V lost 1 base to trimming and J lost 4 bases, with 14 bases between them. Germline V gene lookup returns CDR1 LGHNA and CDR2 YSLEER. There are 16 residues in the CDR3. The CDR3 loop reads CASSQGHRASYNEQFF. The CDR3 nucleotides are TGCGCCAGCAGCCAAGGTCACCGAGCGAGTTACAATGAGCAGTTCTTC.

This chain connects TRBV29-1 to TRBJ2-5; D is unclear. Germline CDR1 SQVTM, CDR2 ANQGSEA. Deletions cut 3 bases from V and 1 base from J, with 9 bases between. The CDR3 extends over 13 amino acids. CDR3 protein: CSVDDAVQETQYF. CDR3 DNA: TGCAGCGTTGATGACGCGGTCCAAGAGACCCAGTACTTC.

The chain combines TRBV29-1 with TRBJ2-3; D is ambiguous. The germline gives CDR1 SQVTM, CDR2 ANQGSEA. V lost 0 bases and J lost 0, with 13 bases in between. The CDR3 runs 16 residues. The CDR3: CSVEDGASASTDTQYF. The CDR3 DNA sequence: TGCAGCGTTGAAGATGGCGCCTCTGCTAGCACAGATACGCAGTATTTT.

This clonotype turned up a few times. The V and J genes are TRBV28 and TRBJ1-1, with 11 bases fitting TRBD1. Germline V gives CDR1 MDHEN, CDR2 SYDVKM. Losses at the gene ends were 5 bases for V and 0 bases for J; bases not matched to a gene: 14. The CDR3 sequence is 19 residues long. The CDR3, as DNA: TGTGCCAGCAGTCCCTACCCCGGGACAGGGGGTCAGCTGAACACTGAAGCTTTCTTT. This gives the protein CASSPYPGTGGQLNTEAFF.

This clonotype has at least ten counts. This chain connects TRBV28 to TRBJ2-7; 7 bases are shared with TRBD2. Germline CDR1 MDHEN, CDR2 SYDVKM. The CDR3 sequence is 12 residues long. Trimming took 5 bases from V and 5 from J; bases not matched to a gene: 3. CDR3: CASSVGGNEQYF. DNA of the CDR3: TGTGCCAGCAGTGTCGGGGGGAACGAGCAGTACTTC.

The rearrangement joins TRBV11-2 to TRBJ2-2, with D possibly being TRBD2 (6 bases). The CDR3 has 16 amino acids. The V and J ends lost 1 base and 5 bases respectively, with 14 bases between them. Germline lookup yields CDR1 SGHAT and CDR2 FQNNGV. The CDR3 DNA reads TGTGCCAGCAGCTTAGGCGGACTTGCGGGAACCGGGGAGCTGTTTTTT. Its protein is CASSLGGLAGTGELFF.

The CDR3 loop reads CASSNRGLGTDTQYF. The CDR3 DNA reads TGTGCCAGCAGTAACAGGGGTCTAGGCACAGATACGCAGTATTTT. The J gene is TRBJ2-3, the V gene TRBV27; 7 nucleotides align to TRBD1. Germline trimming cut 5 bases from V and 1 base from J; bases unmatched to any gene: 6. The germline V gene has CDR1 MNHEY and CDR2 SMNVEV (reference sequence). The length of the CDR3 is 15 residues.

This clonotype was counted ten times or more. This chain joins TRBV4-3 and TRBJ1-1, with 9 bases aligning to TRBD1. Germline values: CDR1 LGHNA, CDR2 YSLEER. V lost 3 bases and J lost 3; bases outside the gene matches: 5. This CDR3 is built from 15 residues. The CDR3 spells CASSHNRGRDTEAFF. CDR3 nucleotide sequence: TGCGCCAGCAGCCACAACAGGGGGCGCGACACTGAAGCTTTCTTT.

This clonotype has only a few counts. This chain connects TRBV12-3 or TRBV12-4 to TRBJ2-3; 11 nucleotides match TRBD2. Germline trimming cut 6 bases from V and 2 bases from J; bases unmatched to any gene: 13. This CDR3 region has 18 residues. CDR3 bases: TGTGCCAGCAGCCTGACTAGCGGGACGGCCATTTACACAGATACGCAGTATTTT. Its protein product is CASSLTSGTAIYTDTQYF.

This clonotype is medium-sized by share. The chain uses TRBV5-1 and TRBJ2-1, with a tentative D call TRBD2 (5 bases). The CDR3 is 13 amino acids. V gave up 7 bases and J gave up 7 bases, with 15 bases separating them. CDR1 SGHRS and CDR2 YFSETQ come from the germline V gene. Here the CDR3 reads CASGSGLSNEQFF. CDR3 DNA: TGCGCCAGCGGGAGCGGCCTTTCGAATGAGCAGTTCTTC.

There are many counts of this clonotype. This chain uses TRBV19 with TRBJ2-5; D unclear. This CDR3 has 15 amino acids. V was trimmed by 7 bases and J by 0 bases, leaving 15 bases between them. Germline V CDR1 and CDR2: LNHDA, SQIVND (reference sequence). The CDR3 coding sequence is TGTGCCAGTACTCCGGACCTGACGTACCAAGAGACCCAGTACTTC. Amino acids: CASTPDLTYQETQYF.

In its sample, this clonotype was seen many times. This sequence joins TRBV5-1 and TRBJ1-2; D not resolved. This CDR3 contains 13 residues. Trimming took 0 bases from V and 4 from J, leaving 7 bases between them. Looked up from germline, CDR1 is SGHRS and CDR2 is YFSETQ. The DNA for the CDR3 is TGCGCCAGCAGCTTGGATGTGGTCTATGGCTACACCTTC. Its translation is CASSLDVVYGYTF.

This clonotype was counted at least ten times. This chain connects TRBV10-2 to TRBJ2-3, with 13 bases aligning to TRBD2. Losses at the gene ends were 3 bases for V and 3 bases for J; bases not matched to a gene: 6. Germline values: CDR1 WSHSY, CDR2 SAAADI. The CDR3 contains 17 residues. CDR3 in DNA: TGCGCCAGCAGTGAAGCACTAGCGGGGGGGCTGACAGATACGCAGTATTTT. It specifies CASSEALAGGLTDTQYF.

In this sample, this clonotype turned up many times. The chain uses TRBV7-2 and TRBJ1-1; TRBD1 is a possible D gene (5 bases). There are 14 residues in the CDR3. CDR1 and CDR2 (germline): SGHTA, FQGNSA. Trimming stripped 2 bases from V and 5 bases from J, with 12 bases between. The CDR3 DNA reads as TGTGCCAGCAGCTTATCGGGGGGAGAGACTGAAGCTTTCTTT. It specifies CASSLSGGETEAFF.

This clonotype has a count of ten or more. V gene TRBV7-2 combines with J gene TRBJ2-7, with unresolved D. CDR1 and CDR2 from the germline V gene are SGHTA and FQGNSA. The CDR3 covers 13 residues. V lost 1 base to trimming and J lost 3 bases, with 7 bases between them. CDR3 in amino acids: CASSLEANYEQYF. Here the CDR3 DNA reads TGTGCCAGCAGCTTAGAGGCGAACTACGAGCAGTACTTC.

This clonotype was recorded many times. The V and J genes are TRBV4-3 and TRBJ1-2; 7 bases line up with TRBD1. V shed 1 base, J shed 4 bases, and the junction held 6 bases outside the gene matches. The CDR3 consists of 15 residues. Looked up from germline, CDR1 is LGHNA and CDR2 is YSLEER. CDR3 residues: CASSQVASGGYGYTF. The CDR3, as DNA: TGCGCCAGCAGCCAAGTGGCTTCAGGGGGCTATGGCTACACCTTC.

In its sample, this clonotype was seen many times. The rearrangement links TRBV20-1 to TRBJ1-1; TRBD1 agrees at 7 bases. Unmatched junction bases numbered 14, after V lost 3 bases and J lost 7 bases. There are 15 residues in the CDR3. In germline, CDR1 is DFQATT, CDR2 SNEGSKA (reference sequence). The CDR3 loop reads CSASQNEQGFGEAFF. The CDR3 coding sequence is TGCAGTGCTAGCCAAAACGAACAGGGGTTTGGTGAAGCTTTCTTT.

The J gene is TRBJ2-5, the V gene TRBV29-1; D unclear. Trimming cost V 2 bases and J 3 bases, with 7 bases left between them. The CDR3 extends over 12 amino acids. Looked up from germline, CDR1 is SQVTM and CDR2 is ANQGSEA. The CDR3 spells CSVEREEETQYF. CDR3 in DNA: TGCAGCGTTGAAAGGGAAGAAGAGACCCAGTACTTC. Using reference TRBV29-1 and TRBJ2-5 for the parts outside the CDR3, the full variable domain is SAVISQKPSRDICQRGTSLTIQCQVDSQVTMMFWYRQQPGQSLTLIATANQGSEATYESGFVIDKFPISRPNLTFSTLTVSNMSPEDSSIYLCSVEREEETQYFGPGTRLLVL.

This chain links TRBV20-1 with TRBJ1-2, with unresolved D. Trimming shortened V by 4 bases and J by 2 bases, and 17 bases separated the two germline ends. The V gene's germline CDR1 is DFQATT and CDR2 SNEGSKA (reference sequence). The CDR3 has 15 amino acids. This CDR3 reads CSATPYEVQNYGYTF. The CDR3 DNA reads as TGCAGTGCTACCCCCTATGAGGTCCAAAACTATGGCTACACCTTC.

This clonotype was recorded many times. The rearrangement links TRBV7-2 to TRBJ2-5; 15 bases are shared with TRBD2. The CDR3 runs to 16 residues. Germline V gene sequence: CDR1 SGHTA, CDR2 FQGNSA. The junction had 4 bases not matched to a gene; V was cut back by 4 bases and J by 4 bases. CDR3 sequence reads: CASSWTSGGVGETQYF. The CDR3 nucleotides read TGTGCCAGCAGCTGGACTAGCGGGGGGGTCGGAGAGACCCAGTACTTC.

This clonotype came up many times. The chain uses TRBV7-2 and TRBJ2-1; no reliable D call. The V end lost 1 base, the J end lost 3 bases, and 13 bases lay between the germline ends. Germline V gene lookup returns CDR1 SGHTA and CDR2 FQGNSA. The CDR3 runs 16 residues. The CDR3 sequence: CASSLVRLVVYNEQFF. The CDR3 DNA is TGTGCCAGCAGCTTAGTTCGGCTAGTGGTCTACAATGAGCAGTTCTTC.

This clonotype was found a few times. The chain recombines TRBV6-5 with TRBJ1-6; 7 nucleotides line up with TRBD1. Per the germline V gene, CDR1 is MNHEY and CDR2 is SVGAGI. The CDR3 loop spans 16 amino acids. With 6 bases clipped from V and 6 bases from J, the junction kept 11 bases outside the gene matches. Here the CDR3 reads CASSRAAQGGNSPLHF. The CDR3 DNA reads TGTGCCAGCAGCCGGGCGGCGCAGGGGGGTAATTCACCCCTCCACTTT.

In this sample, this clonotype turned up a few times. The V call is TRBV28, the J call TRBJ2-2; D is perhaps TRBD1 or TRBD2 (5 bases each). Trimming took off 2 bases at V and 4 bases at J, with 20 bases between the two ends. The CDR3 has 18 residues. Looked up from germline, CDR1 is MDHEN and CDR2 is SYDVKM. The CDR3 is CASSLGSRQPRLTGELFF. The CDR3 DNA is TGTGCCAGCAGTTTAGGGAGTAGACAGCCCAGACTCACCGGGGAGCTGTTTTTT.

This sequence joins TRBV20-1 and TRBJ1-1; D is uncertain. Per germline, CDR1 DFQATT and CDR2 SNEGSKA (reference sequence). V was pared by 4 bases and J by 6 bases, with 18 bases between. The CDR3 has 14 residues. This CDR3 is CSAIPDMAASEAFF. CDR3 nucleotides: TGCAGTGCTATCCCCGACATGGCAGCTTCTGAAGCTTTCTTT.

The chain combines TRBV29-1 with TRBJ2-3; D may be TRBD1 or TRBD2 (6 bases each). Germline CDR1 and CDR2: SQVTM and ANQGSEA. V lost 4 bases, J lost 3 bases, and 17 bases lay in between. This CDR3 contains 15 residues. The DNA for the CDR3 is TGCAGCGTTGGAGTCGGGGGCATAGGGACAGATACGCAGTATTTT. Translated: CSVGVGGIGTDTQYF.